This TCR beta chain was retrieved from a study of siplizumab effects on memory and regulatory T cells. Study conclusions and caveats: There were only a minor fraction of alloreactive clones that mapped to unstimulated subsets. Mappable alloreactive CD4+ clones averaged about 74% Treg-derived with siplizumab versus 26.9% in controls. Confirmatory evidence of suppressive function in proliferating siplizumab-culture Tregs was not obtained.

TCR templates, some 93,000 per sample, were assayed. The assay was immunoSEQ multiplex PCR, and TCRdb's table has in-frame clones only and misses some. The data contain 100,000 or so clones, 75% to 95% of them singletons. In its sample, this clone was seen once. Its target is unknown. With 3 bases removed from V and 4 bases from J, the gap between germline ends came to 12 bases. The CDR3 loop spans 14 amino acids. Germline V lookup: CDR1 LNHDA, CDR2 SQIVND (reference sequence). Sequenced material: CD4+ T cells sorted from blood. The rearrangement uses TRBV19 and TRBJ1-2; D gene uncertain. This sequence was found in a human donor in good health. Some clones in this sample may be carry-over from other donors' samples. In DNA form, the CDR3 reads TGTGCCAGTAGTATTGGTGGATTCTCCTATGGCTACACCTTC. Amino acids: CASSIGGFSYGYTF.